Listed here is a single TCR beta chain. This sample stems from a study of immune evolution from preneoplasia to lung adenocarcinoma. Assay used: immunoSEQ multiplex PCR; TCRdb lists only in-frame clones, some missing. The sample lists about 41,000 clones, more than 60% seen once, with approximately 4.6% in the top ten. CDR3 length: 14 residues. CDR1 is SQVTM, CDR2 ANQGSEA, per germline. The germline V and J ends were trimmed by 7 bases and 4 bases, with 20 bases remaining between them. Material for sequencing was FFPE invasive lung adenocarcinoma tissue. The TCR sequence derives from a person aged 55 to 75 with lung adenocarcinoma. The V gene is TRBV29-1, the J gene TRBJ2-7; D call uncertain. The CDR3 spells CSAWDPAQGYEQYF. CDR3 bases: TGCAGCGCCTGGGATCCAGCCCAAGGTTACGAGCAGTACTTC.